The 30 T cell receptor beta chains below were found in one sample sequenced in a study of blood T cells in healthy people across ages. With a J-beta primer mix and a sample-barcoded 5' primer, a second PCR ran roughly 6 to 12 cycles. TCRdb itself ran the 5' RACE reads through MiXCR, one entry per CDR3 protein. The sample records over a million distinct CDR3 sequences, around 42% being singletons. The sample comprised blood. The receptors originated from a woman between 18 and 30 years old in good health.

In this sample, this clonotype turned up a few times. For the CDR3, the DNA is TGCAGTGCTAGAGTCTCCGGGCCCCGGGAAAAACTGTTTTTT. As protein: CSARVSGPREKLFF. This rearrangement joins TRBV20-1 to TRBJ1-4; D uncertain. This CDR3 contains 14 residues. V was clipped by 1 base and J by 8 bases, with 14 bases between them. CDR1 is DFQATT, CDR2 SNEGSKA, per germline (reference sequence).

The chain is built from TRBV5-1 and TRBJ2-7; 7 positions match TRBD1. Trimming removed 4 bases from V and 2 bases from J; junction bases left unmatched: 6. Per germline, CDR1 SGHRS and CDR2 YFSETQ. The CDR3 sequence is 14 residues long. DNA for the CDR3: TGCGCCAGCAGCCTAGGGGGCTGGGCCTACGAGCAGTACTTC. This gives the protein CASSLGGWAYEQYF.

This clonotype was seen a handful of times. The J gene is TRBJ2-7, the V gene TRBV10-2; 8 bases are a match to TRBD1. From germline, CDR1 is WSHSY and CDR2 SAAADI. Losses at the gene ends were 4 bases for V and 0 bases for J; bases not matched to a gene: 2. This CDR3 has 14 amino acids. The CDR3 is CASSGTGPSYEQYF. Written as DNA, the CDR3 is TGCGCCAGCAGTGGGACAGGGCCCTCCTACGAGCAGTACTTC.

The rearrangement uses TRBV7-2 and TRBJ2-1; TRBD2 matches 7 bases. After removal of 5 bases from V and 9 bases from J, the junction contained 13 bases not matched to a gene. The CDR3 totals 15 residues. CDR1 SGHTA and CDR2 FQGNSA come from the germline V gene. In DNA form, the CDR3 reads TGTGCCAGCAGCGCGGGACTACTACTTGGTGGTGAGCAGTTCTTC. It is translated as CASSAGLLLGGEQFF.

This clonotype occurred a few times. The chain joins TRBV15 to TRBJ2-1; no clear D gene. The CDR3 spans 14 residues. CDR1 and CDR2 from the germline V gene are LNHNV and YYDKDF (reference sequence). Trimming pared 9 bases from V and 0 bases from J, leaving 12 bases between. As DNA, the CDR3 is TGTGCCACTGCACCTCCGACCTCCTACAATGAGCAGTTCTTC. Its translation is CATAPPTSYNEQFF.

In the case of this clonotype: A junction boundary mismatches the germline segment, possibly from a read error. The J gene is TRBJ2-1, the V gene TRBV10-2; unclear D gene. The CDR3 spans 10 residues. Germline CDR1 WSHSY, CDR2 SAAADI. CDR3 bases: TGCGCCAACAGTGCGGAGACCCAGTTCTTC. Encoded protein: CANSAETQFF.

This rearrangement joins TRBV21-1 to TRBJ2-7. TRBV21-1 is a listed pseudogene. The CDR3 totals 14 residues. Here the CDR3 reads CASRKDPGLYEQYF. The CDR3 DNA is TGTGCCAGCAGAAAAGACCCGGGACTCTACGAGCAGTACTTC.

The V gene is TRBV10-3, the J gene TRBJ2-2; a possible D gene is TRBD1 (5 bases). Germline CDR1 reads ENHRY; CDR2 reads SYGVKD. V dropped 8 bases and J dropped 0 bases, with 10 bases sitting between them. The CDR3 is 14 amino acids. The CDR3 spells CAIARATNTGELFF. CDR3 bases: TGTGCCATCGCCAGGGCCACGAACACCGGGGAGCTGTTTTTT.

The CDR3 protein is CASTIQGWGLDEQFF. CDR3 nucleotides: TGTGCCAGCACTATACAGGGATGGGGATTAGATGAGCAGTTCTTC. The V call is TRBV2, the J call TRBJ2-1; possibly TRBD1 for D (6 bases). Germline V gene data show CDR1 as SNHLY and CDR2 as FYNNEI. The CDR3 runs 15 residues. Trimming cost V 7 bases and J 8 bases, with 21 bases left between them.

This sequence joins TRBV6-5 and TRBJ2-7; 9 bases line up with TRBD2. V was clipped by 7 bases and J by 3 bases; unmatched bases: 10. The CDR3 has 15 residues. In germline, CDR1 is MNHEY, CDR2 SVGAGI. Here the CDR3 DNA reads TGTGCCAGCACTTGCGGGCGGGGGGGCAGCTACGAGCAGTACTTC. Protein: CASTCGRGGSYEQYF.

The V and J genes are TRBV20-1 and TRBJ2-4; D is undetermined. The ends were cut back, 4 bases at V and 9 bases at J, with 16 bases in the middle. The CDR3 has 13 residues. In germline, CDR1 is DFQATT, CDR2 SNEGSKA (reference sequence). CDR3 sequence (DNA): TGCAGTGCTACGTCATTTAGCCTGGCCATTCAGTACTTC. Amino acids: CSATSFSLAIQYF.

This clonotype was counted many times. V is TRBV7-2 and J is TRBJ2-3; tentatively, D is TRBD1 (6 bases). This CDR3 contains 15 residues. Germline-derived CDR1 and CDR2 are SGHTA and FQGNSA. Trimming took off 5 bases at V and 0 bases at J, with 12 bases between the two ends. CDR3 DNA: TGTGCCAGCAGCCCACGGACAGCAAGCACAGATACGCAGTATTTT. Encoded protein: CASSPRTASTDTQYF.

The rearrangement links TRBV5-4 to TRBJ2-2, with D maybe TRBD2 (6 bases). There are 15 residues in the CDR3. Germline V gene data show CDR1 as SGHNT and CDR2 as YYREEE (reference sequence). V gave up 0 bases and J gave up 7 bases, with 13 bases separating them. CDR3 nucleotide sequence: TGTGCCAGCAGCTTGGCCAATATGGGGGGCGGGGAGCTGTTTTTT. It is translated as CASSLANMGGGELFF.

The gene calls are TRBV3-1 and TRBJ2-2; 9 bases map to TRBD1. In germline, CDR1 is LGHDT, CDR2 YNNKEL (reference sequence). After removal of 2 bases from V and 6 bases from J, the junction contained 7 bases not matched to a gene. There are 16 residues in the CDR3. CDR3 protein: CASSQMTGGGSGELFF. The CDR3 nucleotides are TGTGCCAGCAGCCAAATGACAGGGGGGGGATCCGGGGAGCTGTTTTTT.

The rearrangement joins TRBV20-1 to TRBJ2-1; 8 nucleotides align to TRBD2. Germline loops: CDR1 DFQATT, CDR2 SNEGSKA (reference sequence). V lost 3 bases and J lost 2; bases outside the gene matches: 9. This CDR3 has 16 amino acids. CDR3 protein: CSARWGRAGAYNEQFF. The CDR3 DNA sequence: TGCAGTGCTAGGTGGGGGAGAGCGGGAGCCTACAATGAGCAGTTCTTC.

This chain connects TRBV20-1 to TRBJ2-5; 12 bases agree with TRBD2. Germline CDR1 is DFQATT and CDR2 is SNEGSKA (reference sequence). V shed 3 bases and J 3 bases; nucleotides not matched to a gene: 11. The CDR3 has 17 residues. The CDR3 protein is CSARVSSGGVLKETQYF. Written as DNA, the CDR3 is TGCAGTGCTAGGGTTTCTAGCGGGGGGGTCCTTAAAGAGACCCAGTACTTC.

This clonotype was seen more than once but under ten times. V usage is TRBV2 and J usage is TRBJ2-1, with TRBD2 matching 10 bases. Unmatched junction bases numbered 8, after V lost 3 bases and J lost 9 bases. In germline, CDR1 is SNHLY, CDR2 FYNNEI. This CDR3 has 15 amino acids. CDR3 loop: CASSDASGRLLEQFF. The CDR3 region has the DNA TGTGCCAGCAGTGACGCTAGCGGGAGATTACTTGAGCAGTTCTTC.

The chain combines TRBV7-3 with TRBJ2-5, with a possible D match to TRBD2 (6 bases). Trimming removed 1 base from V and 5 bases from J, with 17 bases in between. The CDR3 has 16 residues. CDR1 and CDR2 (germline): SGHTA, FQGTGA. In DNA, the CDR3 is TGTGCCAGCAGCTTAATCTGGTCGGGGGTTACGGAGACCCAGTACTTC. As protein: CASSLIWSGVTETQYF.

V is TRBV5-1 and J is TRBJ2-4; no definite D call. The V gene lost 4 bases and the J gene lost 0 bases, with 14 bases spanning the gap. Germline lookup yields CDR1 SGHRS and CDR2 YFSETQ. This CDR3 is built from 16 residues. The CDR3 reads CASSPSAALAKNIQYF. The CDR3 bases are TGCGCCAGCAGCCCCTCCGCGGCCCTAGCCAAAAACATTCAGTACTTC.

This chain connects TRBV12-3 or TRBV12-4 to TRBJ2-3; 10 nucleotides agree with TRBD1. Germline trimming cut 5 bases from V and 5 bases from J; bases unmatched to any gene: 7. CDR3 length equals 15 residues. Here the CDR3 DNA reads TGTGCCAGCAGTCCAGACAGGGGGCGTGGAGATACGCAGTATTTT. Translated: CASSPDRGRGDTQYF.

This clonotype was counted only a few times. The chain couples TRBV25-1 to TRBJ1-1; D not certain. The V gene's germline CDR1 is MGHDK and CDR2 SYGVNS. Between the trimmed V and J ends, which lost 0 bases and 4 bases, there was a span of 15 bases. This CDR3 is built from 16 residues. The chain's CDR3 is CASSEYEFGVGTEAFF. The DNA for the CDR3 is TGTGCCAGCAGTGAATATGAGTTCGGGGTAGGCACTGAAGCTTTCTTT.

This clonotype was seen a few times. The chain employs TRBV15 and TRBJ2-7; 9 bases are a match to TRBD2. The CDR3 totals 16 residues. With 3 bases clipped from V and 0 bases from J, the junction kept 6 bases outside the gene matches. Germline CDR1 and CDR2: LNHNV and YYDKDF (reference sequence). CDR3 region: CATSSDGLALSYEQYF. DNA for the CDR3: TGTGCCACCAGCAGTGATGGACTAGCGCTCTCCTACGAGCAGTACTTC.

V usage is TRBV10-3 and J usage is TRBJ2-3, with 10 bases matching TRBD2. In germline, CDR1 is ENHRY, CDR2 SYGVKD. Trimming at V came to 4 bases and at J to 6 bases, leaving 4 bases not matched to a gene. The CDR3 sequence is 14 residues long. In nucleotides, the CDR3 is TGTGCCATCAGTGGGGGACTAGCGAGGGATACGCAGTATTTT. Protein: CAISGGLARDTQYF.

The chain employs TRBV20-1 and TRBJ2-1; 9 bases line up with TRBD2. This CDR3 has 15 amino acids. V shed 0 bases and J 5 bases; nucleotides not matched to a gene: 5. In germline, CDR1 is DFQATT, CDR2 SNEGSKA (reference sequence). The CDR3 region is CSARDLGLAHNEQFF. The CDR3 nucleotides are TGCAGTGCTAGAGATCTCGGACTAGCGCACAATGAGCAGTTCTTC.

The chain recombines TRBV11-1 with TRBJ1-1; D is unresolved. V gave up 6 bases and J gave up 2 bases, with 13 bases separating them. Germline CDR1 SGHAT, CDR2 FQDESV (reference sequence). The CDR3 runs to 14 residues. In DNA, the CDR3 is TGTGCCAGCAGATCCTACAGCCTAAACACTGAAGCTTTCTTT. Its protein product is CASRSYSLNTEAFF.

The table lists this clonotype with many counts. The chain carries TRBV29-1 and TRBJ2-1; 9 bases match TRBD2. The CDR3 extends over 13 amino acids. In germline, CDR1 is SQVTM, CDR2 ANQGSEA. Trimming cost V 6 bases and J 3 bases; bases outside gene matches: 3. CDR3 loop: CSVQAGGYNEQFF. In DNA form, the CDR3 reads TGCAGCGTCCAAGCGGGAGGCTACAATGAGCAGTTCTTC.

V and J are TRBV7-8 and TRBJ2-1, with 9 bases lining up with TRBD2. Germline CDR1 and CDR2: SGHVS and FQNEAQ. V was pared by 1 base and J by 2 bases, with 9 bases of the junction left unmatched. This CDR3 is 18 amino acids long. CDR3 loop: CASSLVAGGGITYNEQFF. In DNA form, the CDR3 reads TGTGCCAGCAGCTTAGTGGCGGGAGGGGGCATCACCTACAATGAGCAGTTCTTC.

The table lists this clonotype with a few counts. The chain uses TRBV5-1 and TRBJ2-3; D possibly uses TRBD1 or TRBD2 (5 bases each). Trimming took 5 bases from V and 0 from J, leaving 10 bases between them. Germline V gene lookup returns CDR1 SGHRS and CDR2 YFSETQ. The CDR3 consists of 14 residues. The CDR3 region has the DNA TGCGCCAGCAGACTAGGACATAGCACAGATACGCAGTATTTT. The encoded protein is CASRLGHSTDTQYF.

This clonotype was counted a single time. This chain links TRBV29-1 with TRBJ2-7, with D tentatively TRBD2 (6 bases). The CDR3 extends over 17 amino acids. CDR1 and CDR2 from the germline V gene are SQVTM and ANQGSEA. The germline V and J ends were trimmed by 4 bases and 3 bases, with 25 bases remaining between them. CDR3 sequence (DNA): TGCAGCGTTGTTGGAATAGCGGACGACCTAAACTTCTACGAGCAGTACTTC. Amino acid sequence: CSVVGIADDLNFYEQYF.

CDR3 nucleotide sequence: TGCAGTGCTAGAGGACTGGACGACAATGAGCAGTACTTC. Protein sequence: CSARGLDDNEQYF. The chain combines TRBV20-1 with TRBJ2-1; D call uncertain. The closer fit of TRBJ2-7 to the DNA end suggests the J call may be wrong. CDR1 is DFQATT, CDR2 SNEGSKA, per germline (reference sequence). The CDR3 extends over 13 amino acids.